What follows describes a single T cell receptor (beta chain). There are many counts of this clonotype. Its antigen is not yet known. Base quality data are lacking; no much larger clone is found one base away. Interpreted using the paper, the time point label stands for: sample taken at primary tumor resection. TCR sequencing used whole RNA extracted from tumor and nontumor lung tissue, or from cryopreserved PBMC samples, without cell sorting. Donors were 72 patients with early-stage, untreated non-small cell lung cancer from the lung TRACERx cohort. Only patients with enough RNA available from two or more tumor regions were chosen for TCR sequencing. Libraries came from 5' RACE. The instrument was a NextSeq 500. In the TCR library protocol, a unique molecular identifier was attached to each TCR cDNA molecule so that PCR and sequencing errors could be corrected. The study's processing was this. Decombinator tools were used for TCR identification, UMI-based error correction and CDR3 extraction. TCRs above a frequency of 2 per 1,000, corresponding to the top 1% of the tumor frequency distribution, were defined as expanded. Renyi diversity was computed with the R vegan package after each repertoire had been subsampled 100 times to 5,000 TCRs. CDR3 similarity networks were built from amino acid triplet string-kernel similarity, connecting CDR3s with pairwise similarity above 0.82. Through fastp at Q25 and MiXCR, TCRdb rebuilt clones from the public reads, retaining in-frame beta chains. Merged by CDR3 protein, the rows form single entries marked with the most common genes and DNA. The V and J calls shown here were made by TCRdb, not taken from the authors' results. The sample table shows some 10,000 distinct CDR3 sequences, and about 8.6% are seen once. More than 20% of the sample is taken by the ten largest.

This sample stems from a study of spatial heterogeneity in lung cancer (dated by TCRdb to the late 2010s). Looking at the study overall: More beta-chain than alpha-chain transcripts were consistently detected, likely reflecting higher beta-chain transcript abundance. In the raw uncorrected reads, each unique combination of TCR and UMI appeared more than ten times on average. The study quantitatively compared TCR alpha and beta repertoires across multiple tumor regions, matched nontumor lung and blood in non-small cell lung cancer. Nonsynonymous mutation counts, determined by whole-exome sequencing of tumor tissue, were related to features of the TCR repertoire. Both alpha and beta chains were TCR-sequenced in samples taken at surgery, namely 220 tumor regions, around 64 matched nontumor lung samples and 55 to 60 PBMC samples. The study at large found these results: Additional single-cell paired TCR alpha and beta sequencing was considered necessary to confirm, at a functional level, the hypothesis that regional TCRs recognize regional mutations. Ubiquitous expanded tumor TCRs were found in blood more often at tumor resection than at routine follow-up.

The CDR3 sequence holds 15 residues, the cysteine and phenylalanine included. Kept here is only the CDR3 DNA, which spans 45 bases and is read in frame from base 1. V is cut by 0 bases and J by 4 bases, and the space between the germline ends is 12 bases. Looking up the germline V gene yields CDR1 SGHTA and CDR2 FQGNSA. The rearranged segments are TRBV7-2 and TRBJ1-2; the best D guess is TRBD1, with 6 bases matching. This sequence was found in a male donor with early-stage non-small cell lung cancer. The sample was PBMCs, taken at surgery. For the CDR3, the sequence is CASSLASRGGYGYTF. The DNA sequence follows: TGTGCCAGCAGCTTAGCAAGCAGGGGAGGCTATGGCTACACCTTC.